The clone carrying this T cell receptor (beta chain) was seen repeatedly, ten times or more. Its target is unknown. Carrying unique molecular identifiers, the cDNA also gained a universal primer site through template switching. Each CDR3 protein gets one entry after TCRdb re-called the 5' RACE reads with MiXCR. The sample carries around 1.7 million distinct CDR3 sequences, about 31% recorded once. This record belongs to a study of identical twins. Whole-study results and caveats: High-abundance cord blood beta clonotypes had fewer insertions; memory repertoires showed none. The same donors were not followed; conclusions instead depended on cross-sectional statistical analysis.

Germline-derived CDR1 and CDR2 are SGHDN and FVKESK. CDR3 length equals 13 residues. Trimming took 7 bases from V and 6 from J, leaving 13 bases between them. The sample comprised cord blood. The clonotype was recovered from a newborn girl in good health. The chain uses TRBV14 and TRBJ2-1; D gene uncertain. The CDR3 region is CASTPSPRNEQFF. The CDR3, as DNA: TGTGCCAGCACCCCCTCTCCCCGCAATGAGCAGTTCTTC. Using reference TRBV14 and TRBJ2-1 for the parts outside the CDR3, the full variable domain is EAGVTQFPSHSVIEKGQTVTLRCDPISGHDNLYWYRRVMGKEIKFLLHFVKESKQDESGMPNNRFLAERTGGTYSTLKVQPAELEDSGVYFCASTPSPRNEQFFGPGTRLTVL.